Below, 18 T cell receptor beta chains from the same sample are listed, as sequenced in a study of T cell responses to AZD1222 COVID-19 vaccine. Repertoires were generated with immunoSEQ multiplex PCR, while TCRdb's copy carries only in-frame clones and drops some. Found here are 150,000 to 200,000 clones, around 88% of them singletons; the top ten hold less than 1.3%. The sequencing here drew on peripheral blood, taken 28 days after the second AZD1222 dose. The receptors were gathered from an adult who received the AZD1222 COVID-19 vaccine.

This clone was recorded a few times. The rearrangement links TRBV6-5 to TRBJ1-4; D perhaps matches TRBD1 (6 bases). Trimming took 4 bases from V and 7 from J, leaving 13 bases between them. CDR1 is MNHEY and CDR2 is SVGAGI in the germline V gene. The CDR3 is 14 amino acids. Written as DNA, the CDR3 is TGTGCCAGCAGTTTAACAGGGTTGGGTGAAAAACTGTTTTTT. It codes for CASSLTGLGEKLFF.

The chain employs TRBV11-2 and TRBJ2-5; possibly TRBD1 for D (5 bases). V lost 5 bases and J 0 bases, leaving 10 bases between the germline ends. The CDR3 consists of 14 residues. The V gene's germline CDR1 is SGHAT and CDR2 FQNNGV. CDR3 DNA sequence: TGTGCCAGCAGCCCTACAGGAAACCAAGAGACCCAGTACTTC. Translated, it gives CASSPTGNQETQYF.

The V and J genes are TRBV5-8 and TRBJ1-1, with D unclear. The CDR3 extends over 12 amino acids. Trimming removed 1 base at V and 9 bases at J, with 10 bases between. Germline-derived CDR1 and CDR2 are SGHTS and YDEGEE. CDR3 in DNA: TGTGCCAGCAGCTTGTACGGACGACAAGCTTTCTTT. Encoded protein: CASSLYGRQAFF. Combining the CDR3 with reference TRBV5-8 and TRBJ1-1 gives the whole variable domain EAGVTQSPTHLIKTRGQQATLRCSPISGHTSVYWYQQALGLGLQFLLWYDEGEERNRGNFPPRFSGRQFPNYSSELNVNALELEDSALYLCASSLYGRQAFFGQGTRLTVV.

As regards this clone: At the DNA level, this CDR3 is encoded by other sequences in the same sample as well. The chain uses TRBV5-4 and TRBJ1-1; D unclear. Between the trimmed V and J ends, which lost 0 bases and 0 bases, there was a span of 9 bases. Germline values: CDR1 SGHNT, CDR2 YYREEE (reference sequence). CDR3 length: 15 amino acids. The CDR3 DNA reads as TGTGCCAGCAGCTTGGGTGGGGTGATGAACACTGAAGCTTTCTTT. As protein: CASSLGGVMNTEAFF.

This chain connects TRBV10-1 to TRBJ2-5; D may be TRBD1 or TRBD2 (5 bases each). V was pared by 4 bases and J by 5 bases, with 11 bases between. CDR1 is WNHNN, CDR2 SYGVQD, per germline (reference sequence). There are 13 residues in the CDR3. CDR3 coding DNA: TGCGCCAGCAGTGTGGGGACCGGGGAGACCCAGTACTTC. It codes for CASSVGTGETQYF.

In this sample, this clone turned up a few times. The chain carries TRBV5-4 and TRBJ2-7; D unclear. The germline V gene has CDR1 SGHNT and CDR2 YYREEE (reference sequence). V lost 2 bases and J lost 4, with 10 bases in between. This CDR3 comprises 13 residues. Here the CDR3 reads CASSFGHIYEQYF. CDR3 bases: TGTGCCAGCAGCTTTGGGCACATTTACGAGCAGTACTTC.

The CDR3 here is CASSIRGQFNQPQHF. The CDR3 DNA reads TGTGCCAGTAGTATAAGAGGACAGTTCAATCAGCCCCAGCATTTT. The chain recombines TRBV19 with TRBJ1-5; D possibly corresponds to TRBD1 (6 bases). V was clipped by 2 bases and J by 3 bases, with 11 bases between them. The V gene's germline CDR1 is LNHDA and CDR2 SQIVND (reference sequence). The CDR3 totals 15 residues.

This clone appeared once. The chain uses TRBV3-1 (or the pseudogene TRBV3-2) and TRBJ1-4; D is possibly TRBD1 (5 bases). The CDR3 consists of 14 residues. V lost 0 bases to trimming and J lost 13 bases, with 15 bases between them. From germline, CDR1 is LGHDT and CDR2 YNNKEL (reference sequence). The CDR3, as DNA: TGTGCCAGCAGCCAAGATTACTCGGGTAGGGGACTGTTTTTT. It codes for CASSQDYSGRGLFF.

The chain carries TRBV25-1 and TRBJ2-1; D is uncertain. The germline V gene encodes CDR1 MGHDK and CDR2 SYGVNS. The CDR3 covers 12 residues. Between the trimmed V and J ends, which lost 2 bases and 3 bases, there was a span of 2 bases. The CDR3, as DNA: TGTGCCAGCAGTGAAGTCTACAATGAGCAGTTCTTC. The encoded protein is CASSEVYNEQFF.

The chain carries TRBV3-1 (or the pseudogene TRBV3-2) and TRBJ1-6, with 9 bases lining up with TRBD1. V gave up 6 bases and J gave up 6 bases; unmatched junction bases: 3. This CDR3 contains 14 residues. CDR1 is LGHDT and CDR2 is YNNKEL in the germline V gene (reference sequence). The CDR3 protein is CASRAGQGNSPLHF. The CDR3 DNA follows: TGTGCCAGCAGAGCGGGACAGGGTAATTCACCCCTCCACTTT.

The gene calls are TRBV6-5 and TRBJ1-5, with D unresolved. The germline V and J ends were trimmed by 7 bases and 7 bases, with 14 bases remaining between them. CDR1 and CDR2 (germline): MNHEY, SVGAGI. The CDR3 covers 13 residues. The CDR3 region has the DNA TGTGCCAGCAAAGAAGGGTGGGAGCAGCCCCAGCATTTT. Protein sequence: CASKEGWEQPQHF.

The CDR3 bases are TGTGCCAGCAGCGGGGGCCTCCAAGAGACCCAGTACTTC. This encodes CASSGGLQETQYF. V gene TRBV6-5 combines with J gene TRBJ2-5; D might be TRBD1 or TRBD2, each matching 6 bases. This CDR3 is built from 13 residues. V lost 6 bases and J 1 base, leaving 9 bases between the germline ends. CDR1 MNHEY and CDR2 SVGAGI come from the germline V gene.

This rearrangement joins TRBV5-8 to TRBJ1-2, with a weak D call TRBD1 (5 bases). CDR1 and CDR2 from the germline V gene are SGHTS and YDEGEE. The CDR3 totals 13 residues. Trimming removed 2 bases from V and 5 bases from J, with 10 bases in between. The CDR3 bases are TGTGCCAGCAGCTTCGTGACAGATTATGGCTACACCTTC. This gives the protein CASSFVTDYGYTF.

The chain combines TRBV7-8 with TRBJ2-7; D tentatively reads TRBD1 or TRBD2 (5 bases each). CDR1 and CDR2 (germline): SGHVS, FQNEAQ. This CDR3 is built from 13 residues. V lost 6 bases and J 4 bases, leaving 13 bases between the germline ends. The CDR3, as DNA: TGTGCCAGCAGGGCCCGGGGCAGTTACGAGCAGTACTTC. Translation: CASRARGSYEQYF. The whole variable domain, remainder taken from reference TRBV7-8 and TRBJ2-7, is GAGVSQSPRYKVAKRGQDVALRCDPISGHVSLFWYQQALGQGPEFLTYFQNEAQLDKSGLPSDRFFAERPEGSVSTLKIQRTQQEDSAVYLCASRARGSYEQYFGPGTRLTVT.

V gene TRBV29-1 combines with J gene TRBJ2-3; a possible D gene is TRBD1 (5 bases). This CDR3 spans 13 amino acids. V was pared by 4 bases and J by 4 bases, with 12 bases between. Germline values: CDR1 SQVTM, CDR2 ANQGSEA. CDR3 DNA: TGCAGCGTTGGTGTCAGGGTGGCAGATACGCAGTATTTT. It yields the protein CSVGVRVADTQYF.

This sequence joins TRBV7-9 and TRBJ1-2; D perhaps matches TRBD1 (5 bases). The V gene's germline CDR1 is SEHNR and CDR2 FQNEAQ (reference sequence). The ends were cut back, 5 bases at V and 6 bases at J, with 25 bases in the middle. The CDR3 is 17 residues long. The CDR3 DNA is TGTGCCAGCAGCCCTAGGGACCTGACACCTTCCCTTCATGGCTACACCTTC. Translation gives CASSPRDLTPSLHGYTF.

The chain is built from TRBV4-3 and TRBJ2-3; 8 nucleotides align to TRBD2. The CDR3 consists of 18 residues. The V and J ends lost 4 bases and 1 base, in that order; junction bases with no gene match: 13. Germline V CDR1 and CDR2: LGHNA, YSLEER. CDR3 DNA: TGCGCCAGCAGCCTAACGAGGTCGGCGGGGGGCCGCACAGATACGCAGTATTTT. It yields the protein CASSLTRSAGGRTDTQYF.

The CDR3 spells CSAPRSTF. The CDR3 DNA reads TGCAGTGCTCCTCGGAGTACCTTC. This chain joins TRBV20-1 and TRBJ1-2; D remains ambiguous. Germline CDR1 is DFQATT and CDR2 is SNEGSKA (reference sequence). This CDR3 spans 8 amino acids. Trimming removed 5 bases at V and 14 bases at J, with 9 bases between.